Shown below are 25 T cell receptor beta chains from a single sample sequenced in a study of CD8 T cells in Susac syndrome. cDNA came from 0.5 to 1 ug RNA primed by random hexamers. In TCRdb, the immunoSEQ multiplex PCR reads were re-called with MiXCR into one record per CDR3 protein. The table lists around 200,000 distinct CDR3 sequences, around 95% of them singletons, with more than 0.08% in the top ten. Input material: CD4+ T cells from PBMCs. These receptors came from a human donor with Susac syndrome.

J is TRBJ2-1 and V is TRBV30; D gene unclear. The CDR3 is 16 amino acids. V was trimmed by 2 bases and J by 0 bases, leaving 14 bases between them. Germline loops: CDR1 GTSNPN, CDR2 SVGIG (reference sequence). As DNA, the CDR3 is TGTGCCTGGAGTCCCTCTACTTCCTACTCCTACAATGAGCAGTTCTTC. Its protein is CAWSPSTSYSYNEQFF.

This clonotype is a singleton in its sample. The chain couples TRBV15 to TRBJ2-7; D is undetermined. Trimming shortened V by 5 bases and J by 0 bases, and 11 bases separated the two germline ends. This CDR3 is built from 14 residues. Germline V gene sequence: CDR1 LNHNV, CDR2 YYDKDF (reference sequence). CDR3 region: CATSGWASSYEQYF. CDR3 nucleotide sequence: TGTGCCACCAGCGGGTGGGCCTCCTCCTACGAGCAGTACTTC.

The chain uses TRBV29-1 and TRBJ1-5; 9 bases are a match to TRBD1. V trimming: 4 bases; J trimming: 5 bases; junction bases outside the gene matches: 3. Germline V gene lookup returns CDR1 SQVTM and CDR2 ANQGSEA. This CDR3 comprises 13 residues. In nucleotides, the CDR3 is TGCAGCGTTGCAACAGGGGGCGATCAGCCCCAGCATTTT. Translating gives CSVATGGDQPQHF.

This clonotype was counted between two and nine times. This chain uses TRBV3-1 with TRBJ1-1; unclear D gene. The germline gives CDR1 LGHDT, CDR2 YNNKEL (reference sequence). V was trimmed by 0 bases and J by 2 bases, leaving 7 bases between them. This CDR3 region has 14 residues. The CDR3 DNA sequence: TGTGCCAGCAGCCAAGATCCCGCAAACACTGAAGCTTTCTTT. This translates into CASSQDPANTEAFF.

The V gene is TRBV28, the J gene TRBJ1-1; a possible D gene is TRBD1 (5 bases). This CDR3 region has 13 residues. Germline CDR1 MDHEN, CDR2 SYDVKM. Trimming cost V 6 bases and J 6 bases, with 14 bases left between them. In DNA, the CDR3 is TGTGCCAGCAGGTCAGGGTTCGATGCTGAAGCTTTCTTT. Translated, it gives CASRSGFDAEAFF.

The genes are TRBV6-2 or TRBV6-3 and TRBJ2-6; TRBD1 matches at 7 bases. V was clipped by 7 bases and J by 0 bases; unmatched bases: 6. The V gene's germline CDR1 is MNHEY and CDR2 SVGEGT. This CDR3 has 16 residues. The CDR3 loop is CASTGTDYSGANVLTF. The CDR3 DNA is TGTGCCAGCACCGGGACAGATTACTCTGGGGCCAACGTCCTGACTTTC.

This clonotype turned up a few times. The CDR3 sequence: CASSPNESYEQYF. The CDR3 DNA follows: TGTGCCAGCAGCCCAAACGAGTCCTACGAGCAGTACTTC. The V call is TRBV3-1, the J call TRBJ2-7, with D unresolved. V dropped 4 bases and J dropped 1 base, with 8 bases sitting between them. The CDR3 covers 13 residues. Germline lookup yields CDR1 LGHDT and CDR2 YNNKEL (reference sequence).

The chain couples TRBV7-3 to TRBJ2-3, with TRBD1 as a possible D gene (6 bases). Germline V gene lookup returns CDR1 SGHTA and CDR2 FQGTGA. The CDR3 loop spans 13 amino acids. V was pared by 6 bases and J by 6 bases, with 13 bases between. The CDR3 here is CASSPTGSDTQYF. CDR3 nucleotide sequence: TGTGCCAGCAGTCCCACAGGGAGTGATACGCAGTATTTT.

The chain employs TRBV3-1 and TRBJ2-2, with 10 bases matching TRBD2. The CDR3 spans 16 residues. V shed 4 bases and J 4 bases; nucleotides not matched to a gene: 6. The V gene's germline CDR1 is LGHDT and CDR2 YNNKEL (reference sequence). The CDR3: CASSRLSGGATGELFF. The CDR3 coding sequence is TGTGCCAGCAGCCGGTTGAGCGGGGGGGCCACCGGGGAGCTGTTTTTT.

The V gene is TRBV28, the J gene TRBJ2-4; 9 bases match TRBD1. Germline assignment: CDR1 MDHEN and CDR2 SYDVKM. This CDR3 region has 15 residues. V was clipped by 5 bases and J by 6 bases; unmatched bases: 8. The CDR3 sequence: CASSPPGTGRNIQYF. CDR3 nucleotides: TGTGCCAGCAGTCCCCCTGGGACAGGGAGAAACATTCAGTACTTC.

This chain links TRBV28 with TRBJ2-1; 7 nucleotides align to TRBD1. This CDR3 is built from 15 residues. CDR1 is MDHEN and CDR2 is SYDVKM in the germline V gene. V lost 4 bases to trimming and J lost 6 bases; unmatched junction nucleotides: 9. CDR3 loop: CASSSTDRASNEQFF. The CDR3, as DNA: TGTGCCAGCAGTTCAACCGACAGGGCCTCCAATGAGCAGTTCTTC.

This chain connects TRBV19 to TRBJ1-2; 8 nucleotides agree with TRBD1. The CDR3 length is 15 residues. V shed 5 bases and J 0 bases; nucleotides not matched to a gene: 5. The germline gives CDR1 LNHDA, CDR2 SQIVND (reference sequence). CDR3 in amino acids: CASSPDRGSNYGYTF. The CDR3 DNA reads as TGTGCCAGTAGTCCTGACAGGGGCTCTAACTATGGCTACACCTTC.

V is TRBV30 and J is TRBJ2-3; D uncertain. The length of the CDR3 is 16 residues. The V gene's germline CDR1 is GTSNPN and CDR2 SVGIG (reference sequence). V gave up 0 bases and J gave up 1 base, with 14 bases separating them. CDR3 residues: CAWSVPSRLGTDTQYF. CDR3 bases: TGTGCCTGGAGTGTACCCTCCCGACTGGGCACAGATACGCAGTATTTT.

The V and J genes are TRBV30 and TRBJ2-3; D is unresolved. Per germline, CDR1 GTSNPN and CDR2 SVGIG (reference sequence). Trimming removed 2 bases from V and 4 bases from J, with 10 bases in between. The CDR3 length is 13 residues. CDR3 coding DNA: TGTGCCTGGAGTAAAAGGAGTTCAGATACGCAGTATTTT. Translating it yields CAWSKRSSDTQYF.

The chain employs TRBV6-2 or TRBV6-3 and TRBJ2-5; D gene unclear. V lost 10 bases and J lost 1, with 13 bases in between. Germline CDR1 is MNHEY and CDR2 is SVGEGT. The CDR3 is 13 amino acids. CDR3 in DNA: TGTGCCATAAGTCCGGGCCTCCAAGAGACCCAGTACTTC. Protein product: CAISPGLQETQYF.

CDR3 sequence reads: CASSINRAIYGYTF. The DNA for the CDR3 is TGTGCCAGTAGTATCAACAGGGCTATCTATGGCTACACCTTC. The V gene is TRBV19, the J gene TRBJ1-2, with D possibly TRBD1 on 6 matching bases. From germline, CDR1 is LNHDA and CDR2 SQIVND (reference sequence). The CDR3 runs to 14 residues. Trimming took off 3 bases at V and 4 bases at J, with 12 bases between the two ends.

The chain couples TRBV7-9 to TRBJ1-1; D unresolved. The CDR3 runs 14 residues. V was clipped by 1 base and J by 7 bases, with 13 bases between them. Germline V lookup: CDR1 SEHNR, CDR2 FQNEAQ (reference sequence). In DNA form, the CDR3 reads TGTGCCAGCAGCTTAGTTTTCGGCAGCTATGAAGCTTTCTTT. It specifies CASSLVFGSYEAFF. Complete variable domain (other parts from reference TRBV7-9 and TRBJ1-1): DTGVSQNPRHKITKRGQNVTFRCDPISEHNRLYWYRQTLGQGPEFLTYFQNEAQLEKSRLLSDRFSAERPKGSFSTLEIQRTEQGDSAMYLCASSLVFGSYEAFFGQGTRLTVV.

The chain employs TRBV5-6 and TRBJ1-4; D is possibly TRBD1 (5 bases). This CDR3 contains 13 residues. V lost 7 bases and J lost 10, with 17 bases in between. The germline V gene encodes CDR1 SGHDT and CDR2 YYEEEE. DNA for the CDR3: TGTGCCAGCCCAGAGGGAGTGAGGGGAAAACTGTTTTTT. Encoded protein: CASPEGVRGKLFF.

CDR3 residues: CASSFTTNEKLFF. DNA of the CDR3: TGTGCCAGCAGTTTCACAACTAATGAAAAACTGTTTTTT. This chain joins TRBV25-1 and TRBJ1-4; the D is unclear. Germline CDR1 and CDR2: MGHDK and SYGVNS. Trimming removed 5 bases at V and 0 bases at J, with 4 bases between. The CDR3 loop spans 13 amino acids.

The rearrangement links TRBV25-1 to TRBJ2-7; D not resolved. The germline V and J ends were trimmed by 2 bases and 0 bases, with 8 bases remaining between them. CDR3 length equals 14 residues. CDR1 and CDR2 (germline): MGHDK, SYGVNS. CDR3 DNA: TGTGCCAGCAGTGAAACCTCTACCTCCTACGAGCAGTACTTC. This encodes CASSETSTSYEQYF.

The chain has TRBV30 and TRBJ1-1; D is perhaps TRBD1 (5 bases). Germline loops: CDR1 GTSNPN, CDR2 SVGIG (reference sequence). CDR3 length: 13 residues. Trimming took off 0 bases at V and 8 bases at J, with 13 bases between the two ends. The CDR3 nucleotides read TGTGCCTGGAGTGTAGATCAGGGAGGCGAAGCTTTCTTT. This encodes CAWSVDQGGEAFF.

This clonotype has a single count. The rearrangement links TRBV6-1 to TRBJ2-2; 7 positions agree with TRBD2. The CDR3 has 17 residues. Germline values: CDR1 MNHNS, CDR2 SASEGT. Trimming removed 9 bases from V and 5 bases from J; junction bases left unmatched: 18. CDR3 protein: CASRSAGVSGLTGELFF. CDR3 sequence (DNA): TGTGCCAGTCGATCCGCCGGGGTTAGCGGGTTGACCGGGGAGCTGTTTTTT.

The chain is built from TRBV9 and TRBJ1-1; D is possibly TRBD1 (5 bases). Germline CDR1 is SGDLS and CDR2 is YYNGEE. The CDR3 consists of 14 residues. V was pared by 0 bases and J by 0 bases, with 6 bases between. The DNA for the CDR3 is TGTGCCAGCAGCGTAGAGGGGATGAACACTGAAGCTTTCTTT. Its protein product is CASSVEGMNTEAFF.

The chain joins TRBV12-3 or TRBV12-4 to TRBJ1-5; 7 nucleotides match TRBD1. This CDR3 is built from 15 residues. J was trimmed by 0 bases and V by 6 bases; bases with no gene match: 5. CDR3 in amino acids: CASSATGFSNQPQHF. CDR3 sequence (DNA): TGTGCCAGCAGCGCGACAGGGTTTAGCAATCAGCCCCAGCATTTT.

V usage is TRBV29-1 and J usage is TRBJ2-1; D gene uncertain. The CDR3 spans 11 residues. CDR1 is SQVTM and CDR2 is ANQGSEA in the germline V gene. The CDR3 bases are TGCAGGGCACAGACCTACAATGAGCAGTTCTTC. It codes for CRAQTYNEQFF.